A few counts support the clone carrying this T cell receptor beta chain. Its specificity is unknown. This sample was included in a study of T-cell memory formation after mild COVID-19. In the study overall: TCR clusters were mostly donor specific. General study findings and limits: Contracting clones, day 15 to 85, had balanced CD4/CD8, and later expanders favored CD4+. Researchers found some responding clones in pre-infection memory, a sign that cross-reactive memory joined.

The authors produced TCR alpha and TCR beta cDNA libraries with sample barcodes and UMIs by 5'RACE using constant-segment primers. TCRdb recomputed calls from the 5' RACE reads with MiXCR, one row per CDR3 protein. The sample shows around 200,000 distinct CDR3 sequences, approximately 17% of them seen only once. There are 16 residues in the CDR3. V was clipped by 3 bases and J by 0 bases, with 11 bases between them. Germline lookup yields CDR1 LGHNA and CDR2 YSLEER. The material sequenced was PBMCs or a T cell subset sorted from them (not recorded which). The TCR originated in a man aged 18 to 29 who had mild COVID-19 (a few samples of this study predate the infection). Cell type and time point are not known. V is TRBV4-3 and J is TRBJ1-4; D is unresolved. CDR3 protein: CASSHIRGATNEKLFF. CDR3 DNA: TGCGCCAGCAGCCATATTCGAGGCGCAACTAATGAAAAACTGTTTTTT.